Sequencing of this TCR beta chain was carried out in a study of blood T cell repertoires in COVID-19. Measured with immunoSEQ multiplex PCR; TCRdb has only the in-frame clones, and not every one. The sample holds approximately 260,000 clones, approximately 89% seen once. The CDR3 sequence is 13 residues long. CDR1 is SGHDT and CDR2 is YYEEEE in the germline V gene. Trimming removed 4 bases from V and 7 bases from J, with 12 bases in between. The chain couples TRBV5-6 to TRBJ2-1; D is uncertain. The sequencing input was PBMCs or T cells enriched from blood (not recorded which). This sequence was found in a woman aged 60-75 years who had recovered from COVID-19. CDR3 residues: CASSILGWNEQFF. In nucleotides, the CDR3 is TGTGCCAGCAGCATCCTCGGGTGGAATGAGCAGTTCTTC.